This TCR beta chain originates from a study of response to subunit inactivated influenza vaccine. The CDR3 numbers 14 amino acids, ends counted. Germline V gene lookup returns CDR1 DFQATT and CDR2 SNEGSKA (reference sequence). Details on this clonotype: The final CDR3 position lacks the conserved phenylalanine or tryptophan, pointing to a likely read error. The DNA is omitted, as the CDR3 cannot be located on it reliably, and the CDR3 follows TCRdb's listing.

TCRdb itself ran the RT-PCR reads through MiXCR, one entry per CDR3 protein. Of under 800,000 distinct CDR3 sequences listed, about 15% are singletons. The chain is built from TRBV20-1 and TRBJ2-7; the table's D call, TRBD1, has no DNA check behind it. Sequencing was performed on PBMCs from blood, taken around 14 days before vaccination. This sequence was found in a man in his forties or fifties who received an inactivated influenza vaccine. The CDR3 protein is CSAPLTAQGKGPPD.